This section outlines one TCR beta chain sequence together with its context. Its antigen is currently unknown. Germline CDR1 LNHNV, CDR2 YYDKDF (reference sequence). The length of the CDR3 is 15 residues. With 0 bases removed from V and 4 bases from J, the gap between germline ends came to 12 bases. A process of 5'RACE template switching, which added a universal primer site and UMIs, was used to make TCR cDNA. TCRdb re-called the 5' RACE reads with MiXCR, one entry per CDR3 protein. There are under 400,000 distinct CDR3 sequences in the sample; around 12% occur only once, and 3.2% lies in the top ten. This record belongs to a study of T cells after yellow fever vaccination. General study points: Subsequent booster samples again held most clones from primary vaccination (around 96% CD4, roughly 91% CD8). From the bulk population, abundant clonotypes could contaminate and appear within FACS-sorted repertoires.

The sequencing used CD4+ T cells sorted from PBMCs, collected 15 days after the yellow fever booster vaccination. The V and J genes are TRBV15 and TRBJ1-2; tentatively, D is TRBD1 (5 bases). The TCR sequence derives from a man younger than 30 who received the YFV17D yellow fever vaccine. The CDR3 spells CATSRDLQGSYGYTF. DNA for the CDR3: TGTGCCACCAGCAGAGATCTTCAGGGTAGCTATGGCTACACCTTC. Complete variable domain (other parts from reference TRBV15 and TRBJ1-2): DAMVIQNPRYQVTQFGKPVTLSCSQTLNHNVMYWYQQKSSQAPKLLFHYYDKDFNNEADTPDNFQSRRPNTSFCFLDIRSPGLGDTAMYLCATSRDLQGSYGYTFGSGTRLTVV.